One sample yielded the 15 T cell receptor beta chains listed below, sequenced in a study of T cells in Graves' hyperthyroidism and ophthalmopathy. Amplification of TCR beta CDR3 regions used RNA as the template. TCR CDR3 regions were first amplified by RT-PCR with HTBI primers. TCRdb re-derived calls from the multiplex PCR reads in MiXCR, one entry per CDR3 protein. The repertoire has about 98,000 distinct CDR3 sequences, 35% to 45% of them found once; the top ten carry 10%. Material for sequencing was peripheral blood or thyroid tissue (not recorded which). These receptors all come from a woman aged 25 to 39 with Graves' hyperthyroidism.

The chain couples TRBV20-1 to TRBJ1-4, with 7 bases fitting TRBD1. Germline lookup yields CDR1 DFQATT and CDR2 SNEGSKA (reference sequence). The V segment lost 3 bases and the J segment 3 bases; nucleotides outside the gene matches: 10. The CDR3 loop spans 16 amino acids. The CDR3 sequence: CSASLWGQTSNEKLFF. In DNA, the CDR3 is TGCAGTGCTAGTCTCTGGGGACAGACGTCTAATGAAAAACTGTTTTTT.

The gene calls are TRBV27 and TRBJ1-1; D perhaps matches TRBD1 (5 bases). The CDR3 is 12 amino acids. Trimming shortened V by 6 bases and J by 6 bases, and 11 bases separated the two germline ends. The germline V gene encodes CDR1 MNHEY and CDR2 SMNVEV (reference sequence). The DNA for the CDR3 is TGTGCCAGCAGCCGCTCAGGGCCTGAAGCTTTCTTT. Residues: CASSRSGPEAFF.

This clonotype appeared a single time. The CDR3 region is CASSSRQGGNSPLHF. CDR3 sequence (DNA): TGTGCCAGCAGCTCTAGACAGGGGGGGAATTCACCCCTCCACTTT. V gene TRBV7-2 combines with J gene TRBJ1-6, with 9 positions matching TRBD1. CDR1 and CDR2 from the germline V gene are SGHTA and FQGNSA. Germline trimming cut 4 bases from V and 7 bases from J; bases unmatched to any gene: 5. The CDR3 totals 15 residues.

There are many counts of this clonotype. A much larger clone is a single base away; this may be a read error. The V gene is TRBV27, the J gene TRBJ1-3; D gene unclear. Trimming left V 5 bases short and J 3 bases short, with 2 bases between. The CDR3 extends over 11 amino acids. CDR1 is MNHEY, CDR2 SMNVEV, per germline (reference sequence). The CDR3 DNA reads as TGTGCCAGCAGTGGTGGAAACACCATATATTTT. It encodes CASSGGNTIYF.

This clonotype has a count of ten or more. The V gene is TRBV10-2, the J gene TRBJ1-1; D not resolved. There are 10 residues in the CDR3. Between the trimmed V and J ends, which lost 9 bases and 7 bases, there was a span of 9 bases. Germline V CDR1 and CDR2: WSHSY, SAAADI. This CDR3 reads CASLGFEAFF. In nucleotides, the CDR3 is TGCGCCAGTTTGGGATTTGAAGCTTTCTTT.

In this sample, this clonotype turned up many times. V and J are TRBV5-1 and TRBJ1-3, with D perhaps matching TRBD1 (6 bases). V dropped 3 bases and J dropped 2 bases, with 12 bases sitting between them. Germline values: CDR1 SGHRS, CDR2 YFSETQ. The CDR3 totals 15 residues. The CDR3 reads CASSSQGIAGNTIYF. In DNA, the CDR3 is TGCGCCAGCAGCTCACAGGGAATAGCTGGAAACACCATATATTTT.

A note on this clonotype: Its ends do not fully match the called genes, so a read error is possible. The chain combines TRBV15 with TRBJ1-5; D unresolved. CDR1 LNHNV and CDR2 YYDKDF come from the germline V gene (reference sequence). This CDR3 comprises 14 residues. As DNA, the CDR3 is TGTGCCGCCAGCAGCTGCGGGCAATATCAGCCCCAGCATTTT. It encodes CAASSCGQYQPQHF.

The chain couples TRBV6-1 to TRBJ1-2; D is undetermined. Per germline, CDR1 MNHNS and CDR2 SASEGT. V was trimmed by 10 bases and J by 2 bases, leaving 11 bases between them. The CDR3 is made up of 12 amino acids. CDR3 nucleotide sequence: TGTGCCACCAAAAGAGGGAACTATGGCTACACCTTC. Protein: CATKRGNYGYTF.

This chain uses TRBV2 with TRBJ2-2; a weak D match, TRBD2 (6 bases). This CDR3 region has 14 residues. The V and J ends lost 4 bases and 7 bases respectively, with 13 bases between them. Germline V lookup: CDR1 SNHLY, CDR2 FYNNEI. The CDR3 nucleotides read TGTGCCAGCAGTGTCCGACTAGAGGACGGGGAGCTGTTTTTT. Residues: CASSVRLEDGELFF.

The chain recombines TRBV7-9 with TRBJ1-1, with 9 bases identical to TRBD1. With 4 bases clipped from V and 3 bases from J, the junction kept 9 bases outside the gene matches. Germline V gene sequence: CDR1 SEHNR, CDR2 FQNEAQ (reference sequence). The CDR3 has 16 amino acids. CDR3 protein: CASSSKTGGAYTEAFF. The CDR3 DNA reads TGTGCCAGCAGCTCGAAAACAGGGGGCGCGTACACTGAAGCTTTCTTT.

This clonotype showed up many times. This chain joins TRBV19 and TRBJ1-3, with D unresolved. Deletions cut 7 bases from V and 2 bases from J, with 15 bases between. From germline, CDR1 is LNHDA and CDR2 SQIVND (reference sequence). The CDR3 has 15 residues. The CDR3 sequence is CASTPPGTTGNTIYF. The DNA of the CDR3 is TGTGCCAGTACCCCGCCGGGAACCACTGGAAACACCATATATTTT.

This clonotype occurred many times. The J gene is TRBJ1-5, the V gene TRBV7-8; 7 bases fit TRBD1. The CDR3 runs to 13 residues. V gave up 5 bases and J gave up 6 bases; unmatched junction bases: 4. The germline gives CDR1 SGHVS, CDR2 FQNEAQ. This CDR3 reads CASSTGVAQPQHF. For the CDR3, the DNA is TGTGCCAGCAGCACAGGGGTAGCTCAGCCCCAGCATTTT.

On this clonotype: The junction departs from the called germline gene at one end, perhaps through a read error. The rearrangement links TRBV20-1 to TRBJ2-5, with 8 bases aligning to TRBD2. The length of the CDR3 is 14 residues. CDR1 and CDR2 from the germline V gene are DFQATT and SNEGSKA (reference sequence). The CDR3 spells CSADPGGGRETQYF. The CDR3 DNA reads as TGCAGTGCCGATCCTGGCGGGGGGCGAGAGACCCAGTACTTT.

Comments on this clonotype: A much larger clone lies a single base off, so this may be a read error. The genes are TRBV20-1 and TRBJ1-1; 7 bases map to TRBD1. This CDR3 has 18 residues. Losses at the gene ends were 1 base for V and 6 bases for J; bases not matched to a gene: 20. The germline V gene has CDR1 DFQATT and CDR2 SNEGSKA (reference sequence). The CDR3 reads CSARVGRGGTPHKSEAFF. The CDR3 region has the DNA TGCAGTGCTAGAGTCGGAAGAGGGGGCACTCCCCATAAATCTGAAGCTTTCTTT.

This clonotype has just one count. V is TRBV7-2 and J is TRBJ1-1; D is perhaps TRBD1 (6 bases). Trimming took off 6 bases at V and 3 bases at J, with 20 bases between the two ends. Germline V gene data show CDR1 as SGHTA and CDR2 as FQGNSA. The length of the CDR3 is 16 residues. CDR3 bases: TGTGCCAGCAGACACCTGGCCGGGGGGCCCTACACTGAAGCTTTCTTT. Translating it yields CASRHLAGGPYTEAFF.